This TCR beta chain emerged from a study of cytomegalovirus exposure and HLA in healthy donors. The PCR had 60 Vbeta and 13 Jbeta primers. TCRdb's table, derived via immunoSEQ multiplex PCR, lists solely in-frame clones and lacks some. The sample includes roughly 150,000 clones, 70% to 80% of them seen just once. Study outcomes and limitations: Altogether, 160 or so TCR beta chains were recorded as cytomegalovirus-associated.

The CDR3 is 14 residues long. Germline V lookup: CDR1 LGHNT, CDR2 FRNRAP. V lost 6 bases and J 7 bases, leaving 18 bases between the germline ends. In regard to this clone: Its antigen is undetermined.

The V gene is TRBV12-5, the J gene TRBJ1-1, with D uncertain. The source is a young man in good health and CMV-seropositive. The sequenced sample consisted of PBMCs. The CDR3 DNA is TGTGCTAGTGGCCTTTCCTGGGAGGCCTATGAAGCTTTCTTT. Translated, it gives CASGLSWEAYEAFF.